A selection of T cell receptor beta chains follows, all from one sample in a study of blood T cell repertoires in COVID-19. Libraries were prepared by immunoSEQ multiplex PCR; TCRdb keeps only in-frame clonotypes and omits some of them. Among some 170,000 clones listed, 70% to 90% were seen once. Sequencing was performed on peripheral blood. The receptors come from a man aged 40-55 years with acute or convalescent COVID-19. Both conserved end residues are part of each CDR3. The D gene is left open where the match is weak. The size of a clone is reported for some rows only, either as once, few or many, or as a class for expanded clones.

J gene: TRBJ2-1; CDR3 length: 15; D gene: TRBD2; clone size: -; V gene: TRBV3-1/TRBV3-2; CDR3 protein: CASSQVAGALNEQFF; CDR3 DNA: TGTGCCAGCAGCCAGGTAGCGGGGGCCTTAAATGAGCAGTTCTTC
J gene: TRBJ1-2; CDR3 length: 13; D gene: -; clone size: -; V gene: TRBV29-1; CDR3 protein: CSVDRTVGVGYTF; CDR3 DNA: TGCAGCGTTGATAGGACAGTGGGGGTCGGCTACACCTTC
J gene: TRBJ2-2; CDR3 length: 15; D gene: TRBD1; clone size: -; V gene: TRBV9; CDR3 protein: CASDRDSSNTGELFF; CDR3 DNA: TGTGCCAGTGATAGGGACAGCTCGAACACCGGGGAGCTGTTTTTT
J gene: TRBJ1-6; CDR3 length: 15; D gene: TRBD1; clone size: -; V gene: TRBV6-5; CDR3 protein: CASRPGTGPNSPLHF; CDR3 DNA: TGTGCCAGCAGACCAGGGACAGGGCCTAATTCACCCCTCCACTTT
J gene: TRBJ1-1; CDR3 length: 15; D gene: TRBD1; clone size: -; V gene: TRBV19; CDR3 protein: CASSEGQGVNTEAFF; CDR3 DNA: TGTGCCAGTAGTGAAGGACAGGGGGTAAACACTGAAGCTTTCTTT
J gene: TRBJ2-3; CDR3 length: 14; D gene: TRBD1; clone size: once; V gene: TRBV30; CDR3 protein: CAWNPGQGLDTQYF; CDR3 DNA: TGTGCCTGGAACCCGGGACAGGGGTTAGATACGCAGTATTTT
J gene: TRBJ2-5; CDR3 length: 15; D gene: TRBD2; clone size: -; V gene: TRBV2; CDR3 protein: CASRLTSGALETQYF; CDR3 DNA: TGTGCCAGCAGGCTGACTAGCGGGGCTTTGGAGACCCAGTACTTC
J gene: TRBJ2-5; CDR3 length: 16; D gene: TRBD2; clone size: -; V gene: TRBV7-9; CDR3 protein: CASSLGAGVVQETQYF; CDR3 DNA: TGTGCCAGCAGCTTAGGGGCGGGGGTTGTCCAAGAGACCCAGTACTTC
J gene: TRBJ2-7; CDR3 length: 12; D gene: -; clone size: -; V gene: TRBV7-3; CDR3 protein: CASSSVLNEQYF; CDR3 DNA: TGTGCCAGCAGCTCCGTTCTTAACGAGCAGTACTTC
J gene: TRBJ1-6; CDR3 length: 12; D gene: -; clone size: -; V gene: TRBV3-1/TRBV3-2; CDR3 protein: CASTGLNSPLHF; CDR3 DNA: TGTGCCAGCACCGGACTTAATTCACCCCTCCACTTT
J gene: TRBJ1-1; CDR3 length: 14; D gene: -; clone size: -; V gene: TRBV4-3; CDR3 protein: CASSHAASQVEAFF; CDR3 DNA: TGCGCCAGCAGCCATGCTGCGTCACAGGTAGAAGCTTTCTTT
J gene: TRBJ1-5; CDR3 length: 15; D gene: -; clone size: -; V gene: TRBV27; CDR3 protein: CASGMIQGSNQPQHF; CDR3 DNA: TGTGCCAGCGGTATGATACAGGGTAGCAATCAGCCCCAGCATTTT
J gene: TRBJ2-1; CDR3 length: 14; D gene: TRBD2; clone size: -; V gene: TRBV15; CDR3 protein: CATSEAGGYNEQFF; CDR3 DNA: TGTGCCACCAGCGAAGCGGGGGGGTACAATGAGCAGTTCTTC
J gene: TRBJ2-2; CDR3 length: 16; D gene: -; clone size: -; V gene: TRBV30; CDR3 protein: CAWSVRVGQVVGELFF; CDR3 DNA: TGTGCCTGGAGTGTACGGGTGGGGCAGGTGGTAGGGGAGCTGTTTTTT
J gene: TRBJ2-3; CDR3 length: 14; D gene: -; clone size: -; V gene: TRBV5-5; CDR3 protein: CASSLGSPTDTQYF; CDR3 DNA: TGTGCCAGCAGCTTAGGGAGCCCCACAGATACGCAGTATTTT
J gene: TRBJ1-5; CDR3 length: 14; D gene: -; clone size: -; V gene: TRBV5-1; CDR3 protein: CASSLGTGYQPQHF; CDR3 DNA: TGCGCCAGCAGCTTGGGTACAGGGTATCAGCCCCAGCATTTT
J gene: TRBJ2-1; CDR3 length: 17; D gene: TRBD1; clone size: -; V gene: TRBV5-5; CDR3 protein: CASSYGQAAIIHNEQFF; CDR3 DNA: TGTGCCAGCAGCTATGGACAGGCCGCTATTATCCACAATGAGCAGTTCTTC
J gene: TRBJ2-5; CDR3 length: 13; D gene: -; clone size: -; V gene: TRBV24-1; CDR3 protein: CATSDSRTQTQYF; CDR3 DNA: TGTGCCACCAGTGATTCTAGAACTCAGACCCAGTACTTC
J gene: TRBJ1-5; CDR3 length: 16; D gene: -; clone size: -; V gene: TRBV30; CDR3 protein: CAWSIKATAGVQPQHF; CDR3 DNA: TGTGCCTGGAGTATCAAAGCGACAGCCGGAGTGCAGCCCCAGCATTTT
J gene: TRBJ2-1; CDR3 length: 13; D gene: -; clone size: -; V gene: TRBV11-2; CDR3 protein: CASSLDRRDEQFF; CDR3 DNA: TGTGCCAGCAGCTTAGACCGGCGGGACGAGCAGTTCTTC
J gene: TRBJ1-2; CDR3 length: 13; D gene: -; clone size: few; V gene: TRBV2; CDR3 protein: CASSLRDASGYTF; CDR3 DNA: TGTGCCAGCAGTTTGCGGGACGCCAGTGGCTACACCTTC
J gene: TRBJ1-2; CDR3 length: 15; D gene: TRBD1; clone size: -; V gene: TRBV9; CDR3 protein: CASSDHGTAGYGYTF; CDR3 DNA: TGTGCCAGCAGCGATCACGGGACAGCGGGCTATGGCTACACCTTC
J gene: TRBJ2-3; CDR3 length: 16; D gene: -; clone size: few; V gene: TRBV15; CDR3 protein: CATSRDARGGTDTQYF; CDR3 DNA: TGTGCCACCAGCAGAGATGCCAGGGGAGGCACAGATACGCAGTATTTT
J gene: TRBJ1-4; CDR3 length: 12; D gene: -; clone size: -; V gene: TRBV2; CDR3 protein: CASRQVEEKLFF; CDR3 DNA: TGTGCCAGCAGACAGGTTGAGGAAAAACTGTTTTTT
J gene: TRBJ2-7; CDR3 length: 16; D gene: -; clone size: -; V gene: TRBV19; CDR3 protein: CASSLIALGGEGEQYF; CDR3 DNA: TGTGCCAGTAGCCTAATAGCCCTCGGAGGGGAAGGCGAGCAGTACTTC
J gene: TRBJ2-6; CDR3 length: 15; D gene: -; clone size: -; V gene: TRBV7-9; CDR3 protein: CASSSDRPGANVLTF; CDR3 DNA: TGTGCCAGCAGCTCTGACAGGCCTGGGGCCAACGTCCTGACTTTC
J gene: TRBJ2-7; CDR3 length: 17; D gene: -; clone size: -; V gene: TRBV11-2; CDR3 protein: CASSLDTFRLPAYEQYF; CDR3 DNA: TGTGCCAGCAGCTTAGATACTTTTCGACTGCCGGCCTACGAGCAGTACTTC
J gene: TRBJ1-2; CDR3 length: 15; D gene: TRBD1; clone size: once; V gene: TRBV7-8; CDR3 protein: CASSLGTGGIDGYTF; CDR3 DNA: TGTGCCAGCAGCTTAGGTACAGGGGGAATCGATGGCTACACCTTC
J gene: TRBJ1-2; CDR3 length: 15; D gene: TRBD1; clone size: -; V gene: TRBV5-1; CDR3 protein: CASSLGAGGSYGYTF; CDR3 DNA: TGCGCCAGCAGCTTGGGGGCAGGGGGGTCCTATGGCTACACCTTC
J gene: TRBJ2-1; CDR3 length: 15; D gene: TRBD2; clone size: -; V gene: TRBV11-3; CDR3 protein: CASSIDGTSGGAQFF; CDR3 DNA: TGTGCCAGCAGCATCGACGGGACTAGCGGGGGGGCCCAGTTCTTC
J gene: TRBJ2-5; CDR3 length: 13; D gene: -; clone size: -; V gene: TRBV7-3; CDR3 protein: CASSFDSEETQYF; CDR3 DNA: TGTGCCAGCAGCTTCGACAGTGAGGAGACCCAGTACTTC
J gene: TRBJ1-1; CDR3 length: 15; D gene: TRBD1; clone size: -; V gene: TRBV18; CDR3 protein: CASSQGTGQNTEAFF; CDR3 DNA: TGTGCCAGCTCACAAGGGACAGGACAAAACACTGAAGCTTTCTTT
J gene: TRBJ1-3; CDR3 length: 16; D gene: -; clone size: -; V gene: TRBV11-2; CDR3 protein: CASSLALGDSGNTIYF; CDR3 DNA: TGTGCCAGCAGCTTAGCTTTGGGAGACTCTGGAAACACCATATATTTT
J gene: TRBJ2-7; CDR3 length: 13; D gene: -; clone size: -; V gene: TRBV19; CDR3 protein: CASSIESSYEQYF; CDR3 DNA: TGTGCCAGTAGTATTGAGAGCTCCTACGAGCAGTACTTC
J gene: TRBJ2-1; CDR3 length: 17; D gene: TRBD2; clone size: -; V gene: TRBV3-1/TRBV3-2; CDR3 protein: CASSQTRTSGAYNEQFF; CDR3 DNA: TGTGCCAGCAGCCAAACCAGGACTAGCGGGGCCTACAATGAGCAGTTCTTC
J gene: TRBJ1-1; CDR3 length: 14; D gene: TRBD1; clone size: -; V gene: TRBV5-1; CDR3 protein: CASSPGTGGAEAFF; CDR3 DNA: TGCGCCAGCTCGCCCGGGACAGGGGGTGCTGAAGCTTTCTTT
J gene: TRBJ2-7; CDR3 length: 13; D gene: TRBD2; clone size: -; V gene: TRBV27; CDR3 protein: CASSRAGVHEQYF; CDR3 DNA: TGTGCCAGCAGTCGCGCGGGGGTCCACGAGCAGTACTTC
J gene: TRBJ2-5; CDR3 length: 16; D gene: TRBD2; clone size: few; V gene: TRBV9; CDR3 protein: CASSVGPRGETETQYF; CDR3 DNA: TGTGCCAGCAGCGTAGGTCCGCGGGGGGAAACGGAGACCCAGTACTTC
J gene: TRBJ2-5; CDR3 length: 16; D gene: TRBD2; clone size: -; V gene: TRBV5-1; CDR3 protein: CASSLVGGALQETQYF; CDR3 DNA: TGCGCCAGCAGCTTGGTCGGGGGGGCCCTCCAAGAGACCCAGTACTTC
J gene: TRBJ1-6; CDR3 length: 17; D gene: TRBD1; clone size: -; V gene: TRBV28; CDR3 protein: CASSSPNWGQGGSPLHF; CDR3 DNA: TGTGCCAGCAGTTCTCCCAATTGGGGACAGGGAGGTTCACCCCTCCACTTT
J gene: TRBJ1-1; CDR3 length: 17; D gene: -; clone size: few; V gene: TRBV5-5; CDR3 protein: CASSLEGTILRSPEAFF; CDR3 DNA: TGTGCCAGCAGCTTAGAGGGGACAATCCTCCGAAGTCCTGAAGCTTTCTTT
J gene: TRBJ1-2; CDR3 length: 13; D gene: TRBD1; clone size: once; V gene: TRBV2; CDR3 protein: CASGTGYNYGYTF; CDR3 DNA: TGTGCCAGCGGGACAGGCTATAACTATGGCTACACCTTC
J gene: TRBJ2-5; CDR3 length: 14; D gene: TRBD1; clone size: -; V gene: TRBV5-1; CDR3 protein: CASSTRQGQETQYF; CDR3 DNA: TGCGCCAGCAGCACCAGACAGGGTCAAGAGACCCAGTACTTC
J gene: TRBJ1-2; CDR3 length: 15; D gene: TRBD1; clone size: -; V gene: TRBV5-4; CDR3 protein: CASSLLTQGDYGYTF; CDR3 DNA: TGTGCCAGCAGCCTCCTCACACAGGGGGACTATGGCTACACCTTC
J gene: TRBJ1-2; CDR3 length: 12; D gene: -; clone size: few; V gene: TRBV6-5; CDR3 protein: CASSYGGYGYTF; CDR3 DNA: TGTGCCAGCAGTTACGGGGGGTATGGCTACACCTTC
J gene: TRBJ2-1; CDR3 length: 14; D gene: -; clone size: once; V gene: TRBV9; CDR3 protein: CASSVRPAPNEQFF; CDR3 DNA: TGTGCCAGCAGCGTGCGGCCCGCACCGAATGAGCAGTTCTTC
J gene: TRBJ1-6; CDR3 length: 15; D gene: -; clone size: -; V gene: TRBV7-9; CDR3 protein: CASSLQGSKNSPLHF; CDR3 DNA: TGTGCCAGCTCGCTCCAAGGGAGTAAAAATTCACCCCTCCACTTT